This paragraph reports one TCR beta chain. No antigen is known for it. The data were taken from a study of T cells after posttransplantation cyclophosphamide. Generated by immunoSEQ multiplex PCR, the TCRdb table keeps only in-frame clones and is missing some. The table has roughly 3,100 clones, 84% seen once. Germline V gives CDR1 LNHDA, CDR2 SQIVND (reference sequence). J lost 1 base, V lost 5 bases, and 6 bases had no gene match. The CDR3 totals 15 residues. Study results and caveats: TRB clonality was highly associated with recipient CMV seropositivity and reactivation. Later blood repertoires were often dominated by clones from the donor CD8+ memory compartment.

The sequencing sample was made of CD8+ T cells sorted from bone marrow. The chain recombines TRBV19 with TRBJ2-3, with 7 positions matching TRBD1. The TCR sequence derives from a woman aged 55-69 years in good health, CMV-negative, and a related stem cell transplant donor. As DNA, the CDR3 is TGTGCCAGTAGTGTAACGGGACAGCGCACAGATACGCAGTATTTT. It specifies CASSVTGQRTDTQYF.